Shown below are 27 T cell receptor beta chains from a single sample sequenced in a study of regulatory T cells in long-lasting Graves disease. Time point noted: persistent/refractory GD, antithyroid drugs over 5 years with positive TRAb. PBMC-derived RNA was used for the TCR library. CDR3-region Arm-PCR and iRepertoire HTBI primers produced the TCR beta libraries. In TCRdb, the multiplex PCR reads were re-called with MiXCR into one record per CDR3 protein. The table includes some 420,000 distinct CDR3 sequences, 20% to 25% detected once. This specimen was peripheral blood mononuclear cells (PBMCs), taken when the disease was refractory, from a patient treated with antithyroid drugs. All receptors derive from a female donor with Graves disease.

This clonotype was detected ten times or more. V usage is TRBV28 and J usage is TRBJ1-6; D is undetermined. Germline V lookup: CDR1 MDHEN, CDR2 SYDVKM. Trimming stripped 6 bases from V and 7 bases from J, with 7 bases between. The CDR3 runs 12 residues. Here the CDR3 DNA reads TGTGCCAGCAGCCGGCGAAATTCACCCCTCCACTTT. It is translated as CASSRRNSPLHF.

Regarding this clonotype: A much larger clone differs from this one at a single base, so this may be a read error. This chain uses TRBV28 with TRBJ2-7, with no clear D. Between the trimmed V and J ends, which lost 5 bases and 1 base, there was a span of 9 bases. There are 13 residues in the CDR3. Germline-derived CDR1 and CDR2 are MDHEN and SYDVKM. The CDR3 loop is CASSPHGSYEQYF. CDR3 coding DNA: TGTGCCAGCAGTCCCCACGGATCCTACGAGCAGTACTTC.

This clonotype was found many times. The rearrangement uses TRBV20-1 and TRBJ1-1; 8 nucleotides line up with TRBD1. The germline CDR1 and CDR2 sequences are DFQATT and SNEGSKA (reference sequence). The CDR3 has 12 residues. Trimming at V came to 5 bases and at J to 3 bases, leaving 2 bases not matched to a gene. The CDR3 here is CSAPTGDTEAFF. CDR3 sequence (DNA): TGCAGTGCTCCGACAGGGGACACTGAAGCTTTCTTT.

This clonotype has more than one count but fewer than ten. The rearrangement uses TRBV20-1 and TRBJ2-7; either TRBD1 or TRBD2 may supply D (5 bases each). The CDR3 totals 14 residues. Germline values: CDR1 DFQATT, CDR2 SNEGSKA (reference sequence). Trimming cost V 6 bases and J 2 bases, with 17 bases left between them. CDR3 in amino acids: CSAFTTGGTYEQYF. The CDR3 coding sequence is TGCAGTGCCTTCACTACAGGAGGAACCTACGAGCAGTACTTC.

This sequence joins TRBV20-1 and TRBJ1-1; 7 nucleotides agree with TRBD1. Germline V gene lookup returns CDR1 DFQATT and CDR2 SNEGSKA (reference sequence). V gave up 2 bases and J gave up 4 bases; unmatched junction bases: 4. This CDR3 has 13 residues. CDR3 amino acids: CSARKGAATEAFF. The CDR3 coding sequence is TGCAGTGCTAGAAAGGGGGCTGCCACTGAAGCTTTCTTT.

The chain uses TRBV28 and TRBJ1-3; D may be TRBD1 (5 bases). In germline, CDR1 is MDHEN, CDR2 SYDVKM. The CDR3 has 16 residues. Deletions cut 6 bases from V and 5 bases from J, with 20 bases between. The CDR3: CASRTLTQGWRNTIYF. The CDR3 bases are TGTGCCAGCAGAACCCTCACCCAGGGTTGGAGAAACACCATATATTTT.

There are many counts of this clonotype. This chain uses TRBV28 with TRBJ1-1, with D unresolved. CDR1 is MDHEN, CDR2 SYDVKM, per germline. The CDR3 contains 12 residues. Trimming shortened V by 3 bases and J by 3 bases, and 5 bases separated the two germline ends. Written as DNA, the CDR3 is TGTGCCAGCAGTTTGATAGACACTGAAGCTTTCTTT. Amino acid sequence: CASSLIDTEAFF. The full variable domain, its missing parts supplied by reference TRBV28 and TRBJ1-1, is DVKVTQSSRYLVKRTGEKVFLECVQDMDHENMFWYRQDPGLGLRLIYFSYDVKMKEKGDIPEGYSVSREKKERFSLILESASTNQTSMYLCASSLIDTEAFFGQGTRLTVV.

The V gene is TRBV5-1, the J gene TRBJ2-4; 7 positions agree with TRBD2. After removal of 1 base from V and 6 bases from J, the junction contained 7 bases not matched to a gene. Germline V gives CDR1 SGHRS, CDR2 YFSETQ. The CDR3 totals 15 residues. In DNA, the CDR3 is TGCGCCAGCAGCTTGTGGGCGGGGGAATCAAACATTCAGTACTTC. Its protein product is CASSLWAGESNIQYF.

This clonotype came up a few times. V and J are TRBV7-2 and TRBJ1-2, with 9 bases aligning to TRBD1. The germline V gene encodes CDR1 SGHTA and CDR2 FQGNSA. V was clipped by 5 bases and J by 2 bases; unmatched bases: 9. The CDR3 contains 16 residues. CDR3 residues: CASSPGTGQGNYGYTF. The CDR3 nucleotides are TGTGCCAGCAGCCCCGGGACAGGGCAGGGGAACTATGGCTACACCTTC.

The table lists this clonotype with a few counts. The chain couples TRBV29-1 to TRBJ1-2, with D uncertain. CDR1 and CDR2 (germline): SQVTM, ANQGSEA. V dropped 3 bases and J dropped 5 bases, with 10 bases sitting between them. CDR3 length equals 12 residues. The CDR3 sequence: CSVDGPEYGYTF. In nucleotides, the CDR3 is TGCAGCGTTGATGGGCCGGAGTATGGCTACACCTTC.

There are a few counts of this clonotype. The rearrangement joins TRBV29-1 to TRBJ1-1; D gene ambiguous. Germline CDR1 and CDR2: SQVTM and ANQGSEA. The CDR3 contains 11 residues. V was cut by 4 bases and J by 2 bases, with 5 bases left in between. In nucleotides, the CDR3 is TGCAGCGTTGCAGATAACACTGAAGCTTTCTTT. The encoded protein is CSVADNTEAFF.

This clonotype was detected once. The junction departs from germline at one end; a sequencing error may be responsible. The chain combines TRBV7-2 with TRBJ1-6; no firm D call. Germline V gene lookup returns CDR1 SGHTA and CDR2 FQGNSA. The CDR3 is 11 residues long. The CDR3 DNA reads as TGTGCCATCAGCTTAAGTTCACCCCTCCACTTT. Protein: CAISLSSPLHF.

This clonotype has a count of ten or more. The chain recombines TRBV7-2 with TRBJ1-1, with unresolved D. With 4 bases removed from V and 1 base from J, the gap between germline ends came to 10 bases. The CDR3 length is 14 residues. The germline gives CDR1 SGHTA, CDR2 FQGNSA. The CDR3 here is CASSSRTGNTEAFF. CDR3 DNA: TGTGCCAGCAGCTCAAGGACGGGGAACACTGAAGCTTTCTTT.

This clonotype came up many times. This chain links TRBV2 with TRBJ1-2; no reliable D call. The germline V and J ends were trimmed by 7 bases and 3 bases, with 9 bases remaining between them. Germline loops: CDR1 SNHLY, CDR2 FYNNEI. The CDR3 consists of 12 residues. CDR3 bases: TGTGCCAGCACGTTGAGCTACTATGGCTACACCTTC. It codes for CASTLSYYGYTF.

The V gene is TRBV7-2, the J gene TRBJ1-3; no definite D call. The CDR3 consists of 12 residues. Germline V gene data show CDR1 as SGHTA and CDR2 as FQGNSA. V was shortened by 1 base and J by 6 bases, with 4 bases between the two germline ends. CDR3 sequence (DNA): TGTGCCAGCAGCTTAGGGGTAAACACCATATATTTT. Translated, it gives CASSLGVNTIYF.

This clonotype showed up many times. This chain links TRBV28 with TRBJ1-1, with 10 bases that match TRBD1. The trim removed 8 bases at V and 1 base at J, leaving 1 base unmatched. Germline V gene data show CDR1 as MDHEN and CDR2 as SYDVKM. The CDR3 has 13 amino acids. The chain's CDR3 is CASRDRGNTEAFF. The CDR3, as DNA: TGTGCCAGCCGGGACAGGGGGAACACTGAAGCTTTCTTT. The full variable domain, in which reference TRBV28 and TRBJ1-1 provide the parts outside the CDR3, is DVKVTQSSRYLVKRTGEKVFLECVQDMDHENMFWYRQDPGLGLRLIYFSYDVKMKEKGDIPEGYSVSREKKERFSLILESASTNQTSMYLCASRDRGNTEAFFGQGTRLTVV.

This clonotype has at least ten counts. V and J are TRBV12-3 or TRBV12-4 and TRBJ2-7; D is unclear. The CDR3 has 14 amino acids. V was pared by 3 bases and J by 3 bases, with 12 bases between. CDR3 nucleotides: TGTGCCAGCAGTTTCGGTATTCCAGGCTACGAGCAGTACTTC. This translates into CASSFGIPGYEQYF.

This clonotype has just a few counts. The V and J genes are TRBV3-1 and TRBJ2-2; D is possibly TRBD2 (6 bases). This CDR3 comprises 14 residues. The V end lost 1 base, the J end lost 7 bases, and 10 bases lay between the germline ends. Germline loops: CDR1 LGHDT, CDR2 YNNKEL (reference sequence). The CDR3 nucleotides are TGTGCCAGCAGCCAAGGGAGGGCCGGCGGGGAGCTGTTTTTT. Translated: CASSQGRAGGELFF. The complete variable domain, with remaining parts taken from reference TRBV3-1 and TRBJ2-2, reads DTAVSQTPKYLVTQMGNDKSIKCEQNLGHDTMYWYKQDSKKFLKIMFSYNNKELIINETVPNRFSPKSPDKAHLNLHINSLELGDSAVYFCASSQGRAGGELFFGEGSRLTVL.

Only one count was recorded for this clonotype. The chain joins TRBV20-1 to TRBJ1-3; tentatively, D is TRBD1 (6 bases). CDR1 is DFQATT and CDR2 is SNEGSKA in the germline V gene (reference sequence). Trimming took 3 bases from V and 0 from J, leaving 21 bases between them. The CDR3 has 18 amino acids. The CDR3 coding sequence is TGCAGTGCTAGTGTACGGGGGCCAGCCTCGAGCTCTGGAAACACCATATATTTT. Its protein is CSASVRGPASSSGNTIYF.

This clonotype appeared once. The chain links TRBV29-1 to TRBJ2-5, with D unresolved. Trimming left V 4 bases short and J 4 bases short, with 19 bases between. This CDR3 comprises 15 residues. Germline CDR1 and CDR2: SQVTM and ANQGSEA. The DNA for the CDR3 is TGCAGCGTTGGAAGGTCTGGACCGCGCAGAGAGACCCAGTACTTC. It is translated as CSVGRSGPRRETQYF.

V usage is TRBV7-2 and J usage is TRBJ1-2, with D unclear. The CDR3 runs 14 residues. Looked up from germline, CDR1 is SGHTA and CDR2 is FQGNSA. Trimming stripped 0 bases from V and 10 bases from J, with 15 bases between. In nucleotides, the CDR3 is TGTGCCAGCAGCTTAGCGCAGGAAGGGTCGAACTACACCTTC. Amino acid sequence: CASSLAQEGSNYTF.

The chain carries TRBV6-1 and TRBJ2-3; D is possibly TRBD2 (6 bases). This CDR3 region has 14 residues. The germline gives CDR1 MNHNS, CDR2 SASEGT. Trimming shortened V by 10 bases and J by 5 bases, and 19 bases separated the two germline ends. The CDR3 here is CATRRDDGGDTQYF. CDR3 sequence (DNA): TGTGCCACTCGACGCGACGACGGGGGAGATACGCAGTATTTT.

This clonotype was found many times. The V gene is TRBV15, the J gene TRBJ1-1; D call uncertain. V shed 5 bases and J shed 0 bases, with 10 bases lying between them. This CDR3 has 14 amino acids. Germline CDR1 is LNHNV and CDR2 is YYDKDF (reference sequence). CDR3 nucleotide sequence: TGTGCCACCAGCTATACGGGGATGAACACTGAAGCTTTCTTT. This gives the protein CATSYTGMNTEAFF.

The CDR3, as DNA: TGTGCCAGCAGCTCACCAAGGAAACGCAATGAGCAGTTCTTC. This translates into CASSSPRKRNEQFF. The V gene is TRBV7-2, the J gene TRBJ2-1, with unresolved D. The V gene lost 4 bases and the J gene lost 6 bases, with 13 bases spanning the gap. The V gene's germline CDR1 is SGHTA and CDR2 FQGNSA. The CDR3 is 14 residues long.

The V and J genes are TRBV28 and TRBJ2-7, with D tentatively TRBD1 (5 bases). V lost 5 bases and J lost 0, with 14 bases in between. Looked up from germline, CDR1 is MDHEN and CDR2 is SYDVKM. This CDR3 has 15 amino acids. Here the CDR3 reads CASSPRVSSSYEQYF. The CDR3 DNA sequence: TGTGCCAGCAGTCCCAGGGTTTCGAGCTCCTACGAGCAGTACTTC.

With regard to this clonotype: This may arise from a read error, as a much more abundant clone is one base away. This sequence joins TRBV6-1 and TRBJ1-2, with no clear D. The CDR3 runs 15 residues. The germline CDR1 and CDR2 sequences are MNHNS and SASEGT. CDR3 in amino acids: CVSKVATYESGGYTF. CDR3 nucleotide sequence: TGTGTCAGCAAAGTTGCCACCTACGAGTCTGGCGGCTACACCTTC.

The chain joins TRBV6-1 to TRBJ1-5; D possibly corresponds to TRBD1 (5 bases). Germline V CDR1 and CDR2: MNHNS, SASEGT. The CDR3 totals 12 residues. The V gene lost 7 bases and the J gene lost 7 bases, with 11 bases spanning the gap. The CDR3 protein is CASNKGNQPQHF. DNA of the CDR3: TGTGCCAGCAATAAGGGGAACCAGCCCCAGCATTTT.